Sequencing of this TCR beta chain was carried out in a study of cytomegalovirus exposure and HLA in healthy donors. V gave up 0 bases and J gave up 7 bases, with 16 bases separating them. CDR1 and CDR2 from the germline V gene are SGDLS and YYNGEE. CDR3 length: 15 amino acids. The PCR was carried out with 60 Vbeta primers and 13 Jbeta primers. Generated by immunoSEQ multiplex PCR, the TCRdb table keeps only in-frame clones and is missing some. The sample includes about 130,000 clones, roughly 78% of them seen just once. The J gene is TRBJ1-2, the V gene TRBV9, with D uncertain. This receptor was identified in a man aged 40-55 years in good health and CMV-seronegative. Sample: PBMCs. The chain's CDR3 is CASSVASSVPGGYTF. The CDR3 DNA is TGTGCCAGCAGCGTAGCTAGCTCGGTCCCCGGTGGCTACACCTTC. Looking up the rest from reference TRBV9 and TRBJ1-2 gives the full variable domain: DSGVTQTPKHLITATGQRVTLRCSPRSGDLSVYWYQQSLDQGLQFLIQYYNGEERAKGNILERFSAQQFPDLHSELNLSSLELGDSALYFCASSVASSVPGGYTFGSGTRLTVV.